This T cell receptor beta chain was sequenced for a study of blood T cell repertoires in COVID-19. The repertoire was sequenced with immunoSEQ multiplex PCR; TCRdb's copy has only in-frame clones and lacks some. The sample includes 140,000 to 150,000 clones, around 84% of them seen just once. Germline V lookup: CDR1 MNHEY, CDR2 SMNVEV (reference sequence). The length of the CDR3 is 15 residues. V gave up 2 bases and J gave up 2 bases, with 13 bases separating them. This receptor was obtained from a woman in her forties or fifties who had been exposed to COVID-19. The sequencing sample was made of PBMCs or T cells enriched from blood (not recorded which). The chain carries TRBV27 and TRBJ2-7; possible D gene TRBD1, 6 bases. The CDR3 sequence is CASSLQGTSPYEQYF. The CDR3 DNA follows: TGTGCCAGCAGTTTACAGGGGACATCACCCTACGAGCAGTACTTC.